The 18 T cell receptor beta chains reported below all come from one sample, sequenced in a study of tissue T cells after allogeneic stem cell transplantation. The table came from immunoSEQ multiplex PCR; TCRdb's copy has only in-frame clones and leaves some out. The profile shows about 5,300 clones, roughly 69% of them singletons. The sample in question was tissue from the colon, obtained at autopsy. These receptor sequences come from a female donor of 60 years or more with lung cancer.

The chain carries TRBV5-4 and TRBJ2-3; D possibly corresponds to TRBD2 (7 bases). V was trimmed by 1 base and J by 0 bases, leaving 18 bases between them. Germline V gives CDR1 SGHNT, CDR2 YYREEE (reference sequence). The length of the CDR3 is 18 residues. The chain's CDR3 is CASSLRGGGRTSTDTQYF. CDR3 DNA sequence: TGTGCCAGCAGCTTGAGGGGGGGAGGCAGGACCAGCACAGATACGCAGTATTTT.

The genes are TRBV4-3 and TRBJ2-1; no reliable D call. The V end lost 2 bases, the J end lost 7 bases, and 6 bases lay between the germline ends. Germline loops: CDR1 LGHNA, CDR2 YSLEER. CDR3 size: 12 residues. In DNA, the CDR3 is TGCGCCAGCAGCCAATCAGTAAATGAGCAGTTCTTC. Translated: CASSQSVNEQFF.

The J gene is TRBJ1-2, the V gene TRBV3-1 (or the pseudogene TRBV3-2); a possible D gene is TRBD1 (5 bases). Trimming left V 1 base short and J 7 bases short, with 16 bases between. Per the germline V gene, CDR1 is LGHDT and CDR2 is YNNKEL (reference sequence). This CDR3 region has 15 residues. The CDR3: CASSQGSGRGAGYTF. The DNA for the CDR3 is TGTGCCAGCAGCCAAGGGTCAGGGCGTGGTGCTGGCTACACCTTC.

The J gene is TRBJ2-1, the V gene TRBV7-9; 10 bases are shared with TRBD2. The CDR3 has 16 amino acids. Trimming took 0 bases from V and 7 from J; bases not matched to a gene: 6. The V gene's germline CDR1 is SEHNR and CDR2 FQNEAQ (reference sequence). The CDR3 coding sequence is TGTGCCAGCAGCTTAGCGGAGGGACTAGCGATTAATGAGCAGTTCTTC. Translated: CASSLAEGLAINEQFF.

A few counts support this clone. CDR3 coding DNA: TGTGCCAGCAGTGATGGGACAGGGAGTGGGAGCTATGGCTACACCTTC. This translates into CASSDGTGSGSYGYTF. V gene TRBV2 combines with J gene TRBJ1-2, with TRBD1 matching over 9 bases. CDR1 and CDR2 (germline): SNHLY, FYNNEI. The CDR3 consists of 16 residues. Trimming removed 3 bases from V and 4 bases from J; junction bases left unmatched: 9.

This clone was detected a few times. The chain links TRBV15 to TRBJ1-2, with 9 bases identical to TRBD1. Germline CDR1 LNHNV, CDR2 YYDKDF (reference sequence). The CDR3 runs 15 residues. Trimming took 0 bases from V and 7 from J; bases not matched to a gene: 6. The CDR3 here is CATSRERGTGFGYTF. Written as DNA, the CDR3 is TGTGCCACCAGCAGAGAGAGGGGGACAGGGTTTGGCTACACCTTC. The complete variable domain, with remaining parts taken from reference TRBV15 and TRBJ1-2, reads DAMVIQNPRYQVTQFGKPVTLSCSQTLNHNVMYWYQQKSSQAPKLLFHYYDKDFNNEADTPDNFQSRRPNTSFCFLDIRSPGLGDTAMYLCATSRERGTGFGYTFGSGTRLTVV.

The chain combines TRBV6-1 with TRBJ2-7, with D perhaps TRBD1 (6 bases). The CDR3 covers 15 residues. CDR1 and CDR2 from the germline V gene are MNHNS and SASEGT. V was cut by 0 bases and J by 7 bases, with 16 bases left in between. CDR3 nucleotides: TGTGCCAGCAGTGAAGCGCGGCAGGGGATGGGGGAGCAGTACTTC. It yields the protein CASSEARQGMGEQYF.

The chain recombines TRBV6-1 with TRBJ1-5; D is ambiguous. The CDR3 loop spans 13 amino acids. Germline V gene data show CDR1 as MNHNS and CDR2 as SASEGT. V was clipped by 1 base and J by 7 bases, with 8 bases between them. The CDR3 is CASSEVWGQPQHF. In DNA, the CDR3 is TGTGCCAGCAGTGAAGTCTGGGGACAGCCCCAGCATTTT.

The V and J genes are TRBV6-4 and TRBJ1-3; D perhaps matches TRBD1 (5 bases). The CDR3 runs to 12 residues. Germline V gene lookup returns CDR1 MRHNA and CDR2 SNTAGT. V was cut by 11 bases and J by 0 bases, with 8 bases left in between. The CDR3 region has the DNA TGTGCCGGGGGTCTCTCTGGAAACACCATATATTTT. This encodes CAGGLSGNTIYF.

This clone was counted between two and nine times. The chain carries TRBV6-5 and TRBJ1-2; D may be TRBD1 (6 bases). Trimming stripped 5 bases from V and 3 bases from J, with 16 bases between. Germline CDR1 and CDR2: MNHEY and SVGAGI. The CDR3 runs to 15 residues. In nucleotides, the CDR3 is TGTGCCAGCAGTAACCCCCACAGGGTAGACTATGGCTACACCTTC. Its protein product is CASSNPHRVDYGYTF.

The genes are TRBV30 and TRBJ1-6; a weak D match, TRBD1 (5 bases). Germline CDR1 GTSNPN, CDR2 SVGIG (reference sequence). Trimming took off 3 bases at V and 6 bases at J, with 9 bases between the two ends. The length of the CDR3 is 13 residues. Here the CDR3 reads CAWSKGFNSPLHF. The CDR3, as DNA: TGTGCCTGGAGCAAGGGGTTTAATTCACCCCTCCACTTT.

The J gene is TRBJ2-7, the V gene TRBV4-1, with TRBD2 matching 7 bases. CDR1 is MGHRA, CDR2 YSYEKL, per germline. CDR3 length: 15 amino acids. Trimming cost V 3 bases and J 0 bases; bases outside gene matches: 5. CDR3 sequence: CASSQTLANSYEQYF. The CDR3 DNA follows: TGCGCCAGCAGCCAGACACTAGCGAACTCCTACGAGCAGTACTTC.

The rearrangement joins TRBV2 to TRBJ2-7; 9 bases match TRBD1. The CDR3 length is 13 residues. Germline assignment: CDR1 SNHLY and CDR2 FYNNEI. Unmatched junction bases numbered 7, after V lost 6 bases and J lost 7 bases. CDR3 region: CASREQGAGEQYF. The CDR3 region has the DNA TGTGCCAGCAGGGAACAGGGGGCAGGAGAGCAGTACTTC. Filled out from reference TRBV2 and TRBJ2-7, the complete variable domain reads EPEVTQTPSHQVTQMGQEVILRCVPISNHLYFYWYRQILGQKVEFLVSFYNNEISEKSEIFDDQFSVERPDGSNFTLKIRSTKLEDSAMYFCASREQGAGEQYFGPGTRLTVT.

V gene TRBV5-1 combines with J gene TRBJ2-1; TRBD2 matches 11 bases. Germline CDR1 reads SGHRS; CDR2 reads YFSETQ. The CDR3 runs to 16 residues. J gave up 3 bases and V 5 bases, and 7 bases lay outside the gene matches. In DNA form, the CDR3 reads TGCGCCAGCAGATCATTAGCGGGAGGGTACTACAATGAGCAGTTCTTC. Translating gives CASRSLAGGYYNEQFF.

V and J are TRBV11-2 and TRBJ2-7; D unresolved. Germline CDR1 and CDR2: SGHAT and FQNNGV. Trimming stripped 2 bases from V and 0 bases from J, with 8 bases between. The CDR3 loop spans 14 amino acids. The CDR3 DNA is TGTGCCAGCAGCTTACAGTTTAGCTCCTACGAGCAGTACTTC. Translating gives CASSLQFSSYEQYF.

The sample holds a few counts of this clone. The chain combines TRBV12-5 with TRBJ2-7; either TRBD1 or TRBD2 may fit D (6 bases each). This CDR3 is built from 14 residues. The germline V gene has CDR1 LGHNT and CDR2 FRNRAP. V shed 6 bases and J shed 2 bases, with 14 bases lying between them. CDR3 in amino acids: CASGHPGAAYEQYF. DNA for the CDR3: TGTGCTAGTGGACACCCGGGGGCCGCCTACGAGCAGTACTTC.

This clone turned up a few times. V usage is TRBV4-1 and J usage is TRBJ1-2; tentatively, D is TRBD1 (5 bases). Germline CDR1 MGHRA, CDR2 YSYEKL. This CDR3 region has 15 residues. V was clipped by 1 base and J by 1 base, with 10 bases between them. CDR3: CASSQVDRINYGYTF. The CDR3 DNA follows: TGCGCCAGCAGCCAAGTTGACAGAATTAACTATGGCTACACCTTC.

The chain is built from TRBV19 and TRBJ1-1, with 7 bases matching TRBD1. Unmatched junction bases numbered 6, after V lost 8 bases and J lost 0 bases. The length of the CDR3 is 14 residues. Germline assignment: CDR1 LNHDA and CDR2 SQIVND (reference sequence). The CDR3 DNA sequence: TGTGCCAGTGGACCGGACAGGTTGAACACTGAAGCTTTCTTT. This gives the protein CASGPDRLNTEAFF.